A selection of T cell receptor beta chains follows, all from one sample in a study of identical twins. A single record per CDR3 protein comes from TCRdb applying MiXCR to the 5' RACE reads. In the table there are 500,000 or so distinct CDR3 sequences, less than 25% of which are singletons. The same sample was also used in a study of T cells expressing NK-cell markers.

Sequencing was done on a sample of CD4+ T cells sorted from blood. These receptors came from a woman between 18 and 30 years old in good health. CDR3s include the opening cysteine and the closing phenylalanine or tryptophan. D genes are given only for firm matches. Clone size is given for some rows only: seen once, a few or many times, or a class if the clone is expanded.

. . TRBJ2-2 TRBV29-1 CSVGAVTGELFF TGCAGCGTTGGAGCGGTCACCGGGGAGCTGTTTTTT
many . TRBJ1-5 TRBV20-1 CSARTGGAADQPQHF TGCAGTGCTAGGACCGGGGGAGCTGCTGATCAGCCCCAGCATTTT
many TRBD1 TRBJ2-7 TRBV20-1 CSAARQGSSYEQYF TGCAGTGCCGCCAGACAGGGAAGCTCCTACGAGCAGTACTTC
few TRBD2 TRBJ2-1 TRBV6-2/TRBV6-3 CASSYLAGRKFF TGTGCCAGCAGTTACCTAGCGGGTAGGAAGTTCTTC
few . TRBJ2-7 TRBV20-1 CSAIPAGSHYEQYF TGCAGTGCTATTCCAGCGGGTAGTCACTACGAGCAGTACTTC
. TRBD2 TRBJ2-7 TRBV20-1 CSARDLPGRAGPEQYF TGCAGTGCTAGAGATCTTCCCGGGAGGGCCGGCCCCGAGCAGTACTTC
few TRBD2 TRBJ2-1 TRBV20-1 CSAITIGGSYNEQFF TGCAGTGCTATCACCATCGGCGGGAGTTACAATGAGCAGTTCTTC
many TRBD1 TRBJ2-7 TRBV12-3/TRBV12-4 CASSSTGDYEQYF TGTGCCAGCAGTTCCACAGGGGACTACGAGCAGTACTTC
. . TRBJ1-1 TRBV18 CASSPPSVRGTEAFF TGTGCCAGCTCACCACCCTCGGTGCGGGGAACTGAAGCTTTCTTT
. . TRBJ2-3 TRBV5-1 CASSLSEVRTDTQYF TGCGCCAGCAGCTTGAGTGAGGTACGCACAGATACGCAGTATTTT
. . TRBJ2-3 TRBV11-2 CASSDQTSATDTQYF TGTGCCAGCAGCGACCAGACTTCAGCGACAGATACGCAGTATTTT
. . TRBJ1-3 TRBV3-1 CASSQDPGTDSGNTIYF TGTGCCAGCAGCCAAGATCCTGGGACGGACTCTGGAAACACCATATATTTT
. TRBD1 TRBJ2-7 TRBV4-2 CASSQAAGQGAYEQYF TGTGCCAGCAGCCAAGCAGCGGGACAGGGGGCCTACGAGCAGTACTTC
few . TRBJ2-1 TRBV11-2 CASSLALPPYNEQFF TGTGCCAGCAGCTTAGCGCTTCCACCCTACAATGAGCAGTTCTTC
. . TRBJ2-1 TRBV11-2 CASSSGDRGTYNEQFF TGTGCCAGCAGCTCGGGGGATAGGGGAACCTACAATGAGCAGTTCTTC
. . TRBJ2-1 TRBV27 CASSLASGEQFF TGTGCCAGCAGTTTAGCAAGCGGCGAGCAGTTCTTC
few TRBD1 TRBJ2-5 TRBV6-1 CASGSRGQETQYF TGTGCCAGCGGATCCAGGGGGCAAGAGACCCAGTACTTC
few . TRBJ2-7 TRBV7-9 CASSLTGQAYEQYF TGTGCCAGCAGCTTGACAGGCCAAGCCTACGAGCAGTACTTC
. . TRBJ1-4 TRBV6-5 CASSYHRGGLGEKLFF TGTGCCAGCAGTTACCATCGGGGGGGATTAGGTGAAAAACTGTTTTTT
few . TRBJ1-2 TRBV7-2 CASSLGGSRALYGYTF TGTGCCAGCAGCTTAGGAGGTAGCAGGGCGCTCTATGGCTACACCTTC
. . TRBJ1-1 TRBV25-1 CASTGPERGFAEAFF TGTGCCAGCACCGGTCCGGAGCGGGGATTCGCTGAAGCTTTCTTT
many . TRBJ2-3 TRBV5-1 CASSLVPGDTQYF TGCGCCAGCAGCTTGGTGCCGGGGGATACGCAGTATTTT
. . TRBJ1-1 TRBV20-1 CSALPRGTEAFF TGCAGTGCTTTGCCCCGTGGCACTGAAGCTTTCTTT
many TRBD1 TRBJ2-5 TRBV20-1 CSARDHRGMETQYF TGCAGTGCTAGAGACCACAGGGGCATGGAGACCCAGTACTTC
. TRBD2 TRBJ2-2 TRBV12-3/TRBV12-4 CASSLWTRGGELFF TGTGCCAGCAGTTTGTGGACTAGGGGCGGGGAGCTGTTTTTT
. . TRBJ1-4 TRBV7-9 CASREGANEKLFF TGTGCCAGCCGGGAGGGGGCTAATGAAAAACTGTTTTTT
few . TRBJ2-5 TRBV10-3 CAIASGRNQETQYF TGTGCCATCGCCTCGGGCAGAAACCAAGAGACCCAGTACTTC
few TRBD1 TRBJ2-4 TRBV20-1 CSVWGQLAKNIQYF TGCAGTGTTTGGGGACAGTTAGCCAAAAACATTCAGTACTTC
many . TRBJ2-3 TRBV20-1 CSARATRASTDTQYF TGCAGTGCTAGAGCGACTAGGGCGAGCACAGATACGCAGTATTTT